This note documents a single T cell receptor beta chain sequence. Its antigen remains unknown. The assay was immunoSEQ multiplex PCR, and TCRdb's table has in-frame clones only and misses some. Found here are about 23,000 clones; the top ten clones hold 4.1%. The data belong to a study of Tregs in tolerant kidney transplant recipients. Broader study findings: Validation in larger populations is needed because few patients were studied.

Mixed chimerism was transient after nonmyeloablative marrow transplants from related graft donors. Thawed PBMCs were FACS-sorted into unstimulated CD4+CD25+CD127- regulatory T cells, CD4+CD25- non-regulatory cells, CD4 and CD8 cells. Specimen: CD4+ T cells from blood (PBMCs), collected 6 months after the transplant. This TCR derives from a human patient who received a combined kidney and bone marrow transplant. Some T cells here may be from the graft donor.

The CDR3 here is CASSLGGRHTDTQYF. CDR3 bases read: TGCGCCAGCAGCTTGGGGGGCAGACACACAGATACG. The chain has TRBV5-1 and TRBJ2-3; possibly TRBD1 for D (5 bases). The read is 3 residues too short to cover the CDR3 end, so that end is filled in from the germline J gene. This CDR3 is 15 amino acids long. Germline V gene sequence: CDR1 SGHRS, CDR2 YFSETQ. V was cut by 0 bases and J by 2 bases, with 10 bases left in between.